This is a list of T cell receptor beta chains from one sample in a study of blood T cell repertoires in COVID-19. Produced via immunoSEQ multiplex PCR; TCRdb's table is partial and in-frame only. The sample carries almost 350,000 clones, approximately 89% recorded once. The sample was peripheral blood. The receptors were sampled from a woman in her fifties or sixties with COVID-19, enrolled during active disease. Both conserved end residues are part of each CDR3. Each record gives: J gene, clone size, D gene, V gene, CDR3 DNA, CDR3 protein. D genes are given only for firm matches. Some rows mark clone size as missing; the rest say once, few, many or name a class of expanded clone.

j_call: TRBJ1-2
clone_size: .
d_call: .
v_call: TRBV5-1
cdr3_nt: TGCGCCAGCAGCTTGGACAGGGATGGCTACACCTTC
cdr3_aa: CASSLDRDGYTF

j_call: TRBJ1-6
clone_size: .
d_call: TRBD1
v_call: TRBV5-6
cdr3_nt: TGTGCCAGCAGCCCTGTAACAGGGGGAGGTAATTCACCCCTCCACTTT
cdr3_aa: CASSPVTGGGNSPLHF

j_call: TRBJ1-4
clone_size: .
d_call: .
v_call: TRBV6-5
cdr3_nt: TGTGCCAGCTCGGGTCAAGGCGGAGAAAAACTGTTTTTT
cdr3_aa: CASSGQGGEKLFF

j_call: TRBJ1-5
clone_size: .
d_call: TRBD1
v_call: TRBV19
cdr3_nt: TGTGCCAGTAGTATAGCCCCGGGACAGCCCAATCAGCCCCAGCATTTT
cdr3_aa: CASSIAPGQPNQPQHF

j_call: TRBJ1-1
clone_size: few
d_call: .
v_call: TRBV5-1
cdr3_nt: TGCGCCAGCAGCTTGGTCGCGGGGGGGAACACTGAAGCTTTCTTT
cdr3_aa: CASSLVAGGNTEAFF

j_call: TRBJ2-7
clone_size: once
d_call: .
v_call: TRBV9
cdr3_nt: TGTGCCAGCAGCGTAGAGGGAGGGTCGAAGGGGGACGAGCAGTACTTC
cdr3_aa: CASSVEGGSKGDEQYF

j_call: TRBJ1-5
clone_size: .
d_call: TRBD1
v_call: TRBV2
cdr3_nt: TGTGCCAGCAGCCCTCGGGACAGGGGGCCCCGCTATAGCAATCAGCCCCAGCATTTT
cdr3_aa: CASSPRDRGPRYSNQPQHF

j_call: TRBJ1-5
clone_size: .
d_call: TRBD1
v_call: TRBV7-9
cdr3_nt: TGTGCCAGCAGCCGAGCAGGGGGAAATCAGCCCCAGCATTTT
cdr3_aa: CASSRAGGNQPQHF

j_call: TRBJ1-2
clone_size: .
d_call: TRBD1
v_call: TRBV2
cdr3_nt: TGTGCCAGCGGGACAGGGTATGGCTACACCTTC
cdr3_aa: CASGTGYGYTF

j_call: TRBJ1-3
clone_size: .
d_call: TRBD1
v_call: TRBV6-5
cdr3_nt: TGTGCCAGCCGGACAGGGGCGGGTGGAAACACCATATATTTT
cdr3_aa: CASRTGAGGNTIYF

j_call: TRBJ2-4
clone_size: .
d_call: .
v_call: TRBV3-1/TRBV3-2
cdr3_nt: TGTGCCAGCAGCCAAGGCGGAGGGAAAAACATTCAGTACTTC
cdr3_aa: CASSQGGGKNIQYF

j_call: TRBJ1-1
clone_size: .
d_call: .
v_call: TRBV5-1
cdr3_nt: TGCGCCAGCAGCCCTCAGGGAGGCACTGAAGCTTTCTTT
cdr3_aa: CASSPQGGTEAFF

j_call: TRBJ1-2
clone_size: .
d_call: TRBD1
v_call: TRBV7-9
cdr3_nt: TGTGCCAGCAGCTGGGGACAGGGATACGGCTACACCTTC
cdr3_aa: CASSWGQGYGYTF

j_call: TRBJ2-2
clone_size: .
d_call: .
v_call: TRBV5-4
cdr3_nt: TGTGCCAGCAGCCCAGCGGGCAGCCGGGCGATCGGGGAGCTGTTTTTT
cdr3_aa: CASSPAGSRAIGELFF

j_call: TRBJ2-1
clone_size: .
d_call: .
v_call: TRBV24-1
cdr3_nt: TGTGCCACCAGTGAAAGCCAGGGGAAGTACAATGAGCAGTTCTTC
cdr3_aa: CATSESQGKYNEQFF

j_call: TRBJ2-3
clone_size: .
d_call: TRBD2
v_call: TRBV6-6
cdr3_nt: TGTGCCAGCAGTCACCGGACTAGCGGGGGGTACACAGATACGCAGTATTTT
cdr3_aa: CASSHRTSGGYTDTQYF

j_call: TRBJ1-2
clone_size: once
d_call: TRBD1
v_call: TRBV5-1
cdr3_nt: TGCGCCAGCAGCCTCTCCGGGACAGGCTATGGCTACACCTTC
cdr3_aa: CASSLSGTGYGYTF

j_call: TRBJ1-1
clone_size: .
d_call: .
v_call: TRBV5-1
cdr3_nt: TGCGCCAGCAGCCTAAGACAGAGGAACACTGAAGCTTTCTTT
cdr3_aa: CASSLRQRNTEAFF

j_call: TRBJ1-4
clone_size: .
d_call: .
v_call: TRBV14
cdr3_nt: TGTGCCAGCAGCAAAAAGCTCGGGATAACTAATGAAAAACTGTTTTTT
cdr3_aa: CASSKKLGITNEKLFF

j_call: TRBJ1-1
clone_size: .
d_call: .
v_call: TRBV5-1
cdr3_nt: TGCGCCAGCAGCTCTACATCGGGTGAAGCTTTCTTT
cdr3_aa: CASSSTSGEAFF

j_call: TRBJ1-5
clone_size: .
d_call: .
v_call: TRBV30
cdr3_nt: TGTGCCTGGAGTAAGGGAGCTAAGGTTGAGTCCCAGCATTTT
cdr3_aa: CAWSKGAKVESQHF

j_call: TRBJ2-7
clone_size: .
d_call: .
v_call: TRBV9
cdr3_nt: TGTGCCAGCAGCGTAGGTGGAGACGAAGGATGGTACGAGCAGTACTTC
cdr3_aa: CASSVGGDEGWYEQYF

j_call: TRBJ1-1
clone_size: .
d_call: .
v_call: TRBV6-5
cdr3_nt: TGTGCCAGCAGTTACGAAGCGACGTCTGAAGCTTTCTTT
cdr3_aa: CASSYEATSEAFF

j_call: TRBJ1-1
clone_size: .
d_call: .
v_call: TRBV9
cdr3_nt: TGTGCCAGCAGCGTAGACGGCACTGAAGCTTTCTTT
cdr3_aa: CASSVDGTEAFF

j_call: TRBJ2-7
clone_size: .
d_call: TRBD1
v_call: TRBV5-1
cdr3_nt: TGCGCCAGCAGCTTGGGGACAGGGACGTACGAGCAGTACTTC
cdr3_aa: CASSLGTGTYEQYF

j_call: TRBJ2-2
clone_size: .
d_call: .
v_call: TRBV27
cdr3_nt: TGTGCCAGCAGTTTAACCCTACAGGCAGGTAGCACCGGGGAGCTGTTTTTT
cdr3_aa: CASSLTLQAGSTGELFF

j_call: TRBJ1-5
clone_size: .
d_call: .
v_call: TRBV18
cdr3_nt: TGTGCCAGCTCTGGACAGAATAGCAATCAGCCCCAGCATTTT
cdr3_aa: CASSGQNSNQPQHF